This T cell receptor (beta chain) came from a study of blood T cell repertoires in COVID-19. Study background: Spain, Italy and the United States supplied samples that represented acute and convalescent COVID-19. PBMCs, B-cell-depleted T cells, or T cells were the source of the cDNA or gDNA that made up the material.

V trimming: 7 bases; J trimming: 9 bases; junction bases outside the gene matches: 10. This CDR3 is built from 13 residues. Germline values: CDR1 MNHNY, CDR2 SVGAGI (reference sequence). This clone has only a few counts. As processed by the authors: Amplification of reference gene primers provided the estimated nucleated cell counts. TCRdb keeps only in-frame clones here, not all; method: immunoSEQ multiplex PCR. The V and J calls and clone size are taken from that table; D and trimming were inferred from the DNA. In the table there are 200,000 to 300,000 clones, just under 90% of which are singletons.

The source is a woman aged 40 to 55 with acute or convalescent COVID-19. The V gene is TRBV6-6, the J gene TRBJ1-2; the match to TRBD1 covers 8 bases. The specimen sequenced was peripheral blood. CDR3 sequence reads: CASTSDRTGSYTF. As DNA, the CDR3 is TGTGCCAGCACATCCGATCGGACAGGGAGCTACACCTTC.